This T cell receptor beta chain was observed in a study of regulatory T cells in long-lasting Graves disease. Findings of the study overall: Relative to newly diagnosed Graves' patients, persistent ones had lower TCR diversity. New patients shared 966 public clonotypes, fewer than the roughly 2,600 shared by persistent patients.

This clonotype came up a few times. Its antigen is still unknown. Combining iRepertoire HTBI primers with Arm-PCR of CDR3 regions, the authors built TCR beta libraries. TCRdb reanalysed the multiplex PCR reads using MiXCR and keeps one entry per CDR3 protein. The data hold 400,000 to 550,000 distinct CDR3 sequences, with around 17% observed a single time. Germline V gene sequence: CDR1 KGHSH, CDR2 LQKENI. This CDR3 comprises 16 residues. With 2 bases removed from V and 0 bases from J, the gap between germline ends came to 10 bases. The sample's time point: newly diagnosed GD, antithyroid drugs for less than 3 months. The TCR library was made from RNA that had been extracted from PBMCs in TRIzol. Graves' disease diagnoses followed American Thyroid Association guidelines. An approximately 9-milliliter sample of peripheral blood was drawn into EDTA tubes. The data were also submitted as part of a second study, on T cells in Graves' hyperthyroidism and ophthalmopathy.

This specimen consisted of peripheral blood mononuclear cells (PBMCs), obtained at new diagnosis, from a patient treated with antithyroid drugs. The chain is built from TRBV18 and TRBJ1-4, with D hard to call. The receptor's source is a woman between 18 and 30 years old with Graves disease. Here the CDR3 reads CASSPRQASTNEKLFF. The CDR3 bases are TGTGCCAGCTCACCAAGGCAGGCCTCAACTAATGAAAAACTGTTTTTT. The full variable domain, with the rest looked up from reference TRBV18 and TRBJ1-4, is NAGVMQNPRHLVRRRGQEARLRCSPMKGHSHVYWYRQLPEEGLKFMVYLQKENIIDESGMPKERFSAEFPKEGPSILRIQQVVRGDSAAYFCASSPRQASTNEKLFFGSGTQLSVL.